This T cell receptor beta chain comes out of a study of identical twins. Study-level points and caveats: Fewer insertions characterized abundant cord blood beta clonotypes, whereas memory repertoires showed none.

This clonotype was found a few times. Its specificity is unknown. TCRdb re-called the 5' RACE reads through MiXCR, storing one row per CDR3 protein. The repertoire holds about 660,000 distinct CDR3 sequences, with 8.5% to 9% as singletons. In germline, CDR1 is SGHDT, CDR2 YYEEEE. CDR3 length: 14 residues. V dropped 4 bases and J dropped 4; count of bases not matched to a gene: 3. These data were also filed under a second study, of yellow fever vaccine responses in identical twins.

The source material was PBMCs. The receptor was derived from a young woman in good health. The chain carries TRBV5-6 and TRBJ1-3; 9 bases are a match to TRBD1. The CDR3: CASSGDRAGNTIYF. CDR3 nucleotides: TGTGCCAGCAGCGGGGACAGGGCGGGAAACACCATATATTTT.